The 6 T cell receptor beta chains below were found in one sample sequenced in a study of shared T cell receptors in the human thymus. TCRdb keeps only in-frame clones here, not all; method: immunoSEQ multiplex PCR. The table records about 660,000 clones, around 87% of them present only once. The same data also went into a second study, on human thymus T cells.

The sequenced material came from thymocytes. The receptors stem from a boy less than two years old with a congenital heart defect.

This clone has only a few counts. The gene calls are TRBV19 and TRBJ2-1, with D possibly being TRBD1 (6 bases). This CDR3 spans 13 amino acids. Deletions cut 10 bases from V and 5 bases from J, with 15 bases between. Germline CDR1 reads LNHDA; CDR2 reads SQIVND (reference sequence). The CDR3 bases are TGTGCCACCAGGGGCGGAGCCAACAATGAGCAGTTCTTC. It specifies CATRGGANNEQFF.

The rearrangement links TRBV27 to TRBJ2-1, with 7 positions matching TRBD1. The J segment lost 9 bases and the V segment lost 5 bases, leaving 7 bases of the junction unmatched. The CDR3 extends over 13 amino acids. The germline V gene encodes CDR1 MNHEY and CDR2 SMNVEV (reference sequence). The CDR3 reads CASSPTSGGEQFF. CDR3 sequence (DNA): TGTGCCAGCAGTCCAACATCAGGGGGTGAGCAGTTCTTC.

The J gene is TRBJ2-7, the V gene TRBV14, with TRBD1 matching over 9 bases. With 1 base clipped from V and 3 bases from J, the junction kept 1 base outside the gene matches. The CDR3 contains 14 residues. Germline values: CDR1 SGHDN, CDR2 FVKESK. CDR3 amino acids: CASSQADRGYEQYF. DNA for the CDR3: TGTGCCAGCAGCCAAGCGGACAGGGGCTACGAGCAGTACTTC.

The chain combines TRBV4-3 with TRBJ2-5; D perhaps matches TRBD2 (5 bases). This CDR3 spans 18 amino acids. Germline values: CDR1 LGHNA, CDR2 YSLEER. With 4 bases removed from V and 2 bases from J, the gap between germline ends came to 23 bases. The CDR3 reads CASSLHPPPLGPQETQYF. As DNA, the CDR3 is TGCGCCAGCAGCCTCCACCCCCCCCCACTAGGGCCTCAAGAGACCCAGTACTTC.

The chain recombines TRBV5-8 with TRBJ2-7; 8 nucleotides line up with TRBD1. The CDR3 extends over 15 amino acids. Trimming cost V 4 bases and J 4 bases; bases outside gene matches: 10. The germline gives CDR1 SGHTS, CDR2 YDEGEE. The CDR3: CASSPHQGARYEQYF. In DNA form, the CDR3 reads TGTGCCAGCAGCCCTCACCAGGGGGCGCGGTACGAGCAGTACTTC.

The rearrangement joins TRBV28 to TRBJ2-1; the D gene is possibly TRBD2 (6 bases). The CDR3 covers 15 residues. Trimming stripped 8 bases from V and 5 bases from J, with 19 bases between. Germline CDR1 and CDR2: MDHEN and SYDVKM. For the CDR3, the DNA is TGTGCCAGCCGGCGGGGTAGCGGAGTTCACAATGAGCAGTTCTTC. Encoded protein: CASRRGSGVHNEQFF.